Below, 9 T cell receptor beta chains from the same sample are listed, as sequenced in a study of T-cell reconstitution after alpha-beta-depleted transplantation in children. The library targeted TCRbeta and was prepared with unique molecular identifiers. TCRdb analysed the PCR reads with MiXCR anew, one entry per CDR3 protein. The sample lists some 490,000 distinct CDR3 sequences, about 12% seen once, with around 6.1% in the top ten. This sample comprised PBMCs from the stem cell graft donor, obtained from the stem cell graft. The source is a human donor who donated a stem cell graft to a child with combined immunodeficiency.

This clonotype was seen more than once but under ten times. J is TRBJ1-2 and V is TRBV7-2, with unresolved D. CDR3 length: 15 residues. Per the germline V gene, CDR1 is SGHTA and CDR2 is FQGNSA. V lost 4 bases and J 0 bases, leaving 12 bases between the germline ends. CDR3 region: CASSYETNPNYGYTF. The CDR3 DNA reads TGTGCCAGCAGCTACGAGACGAATCCTAACTATGGCTACACCTTC.

This clonotype has a handful of counts. The gene calls are TRBV11-1 and TRBJ2-1; 13 nucleotides align to TRBD2. V lost 0 bases to trimming and J lost 7 bases; unmatched junction nucleotides: 12. CDR1 SGHAT and CDR2 FQDESV come from the germline V gene (reference sequence). CDR3 length: 19 residues. DNA for the CDR3: TGTGCCAGCAGCTTAGCTGCGACTAGCGGGAGGACTAAAGGAAATGAGCAGTTCTTC. The encoded protein is CASSLAATSGRTKGNEQFF.

This clonotype appeared many times. The chain links TRBV25-1 to TRBJ2-7; 8 bases map to TRBD2. The CDR3 loop spans 14 amino acids. Germline-derived CDR1 and CDR2 are MGHDK and SYGVNS. With 8 bases clipped from V and 0 bases from J, the junction kept 6 bases outside the gene matches. CDR3 in amino acids: CASRPGGTSYEQYF. In nucleotides, the CDR3 is TGTGCCAGCCGTCCGGGGGGGACCTCCTACGAGCAGTACTTC.

J is TRBJ2-2 and V is TRBV5-1; D is uncertain. The CDR3 is 15 amino acids. Germline V gene data show CDR1 as SGHRS and CDR2 as YFSETQ. The V end lost 3 bases, the J end lost 2 bases, and 11 bases lay between the germline ends. CDR3 in amino acids: CASSSGNLNTGELFF. The DNA of the CDR3 is TGCGCCAGCAGCTCAGGCAACTTAAACACCGGGGAGCTGTTTTTT. The whole variable domain, filled in from reference TRBV5-1 and TRBJ2-2, reads KAGVTQTPRYLIKTRGQQVTLSCSPISGHRSVSWYQQTPGQGLQFLFEYFSETQRNKGNFPGRFSGRQFSNSRSEMNVSTLELGDSALYLCASSSGNLNTGELFFGEGSRLTVL.

The rearrangement links TRBV5-6 to TRBJ1-5; D call uncertain. Germline-derived CDR1 and CDR2 are SGHDT and YYEEEE. V lost 4 bases, J lost 8 bases, and 16 bases lay in between. The CDR3 has 14 amino acids. The CDR3, as DNA: TGTGCCAGCAGCCTCCGGACTGTCTCAGAGCCCCAGCATTTT. Its translation is CASSLRTVSEPQHF. Variable domain in full (rest from reference TRBV5-6 and TRBJ1-5): DAGVTQSPTHLIKTRGQQVTLRCSPKSGHDTVSWYQQALGQGPQFIFQYYEEEERQRGNFPDRFSGHQFPNYSSELNVNALLLGDSALYLCASSLRTVSEPQHFGDGTRLSIL.

This clonotype was detected a few times. The chain uses TRBV5-1 and TRBJ1-4, with D perhaps matching TRBD1 (5 bases). CDR1 and CDR2 (germline): SGHRS, YFSETQ. V lost 1 base and J 0 bases, leaving 19 bases between the germline ends. This CDR3 has 19 amino acids. CDR3 region: CASSLRGRMLVATNEKLFF. DNA for the CDR3: TGCGCCAGCAGCTTGAGGGGCCGGATGCTGGTCGCAACTAATGAAAAACTGTTTTTT.

This sequence joins TRBV18 and TRBJ2-1; perhaps D is TRBD1 or TRBD2 (5 bases each). Germline CDR1 KGHSH, CDR2 LQKENI. Trimming removed 3 bases from V and 4 bases from J, with 16 bases in between. The CDR3 consists of 16 residues. This CDR3 reads CASSPRARDGYNEQFF. The CDR3 DNA follows: TGTGCCAGCTCACCGCGCGCCCGGGACGGGTACAATGAGCAGTTCTTC.

This clonotype was detected ten times or more. The J gene is TRBJ2-4, the V gene TRBV29-1; 8 bases map to TRBD1. J gave up 9 bases and V 7 bases, and 5 bases lay outside the gene matches. This CDR3 contains 11 residues. Germline V lookup: CDR1 SQVTM, CDR2 ANQGSEA. DNA of the CDR3: TGCAGCGCTCGGACAGGGATCATTCAGTACTTC. Translating gives CSARTGIIQYF.

This clonotype came up a few times. V and J are TRBV24-1 and TRBJ2-5; no clear D gene. The CDR3 spans 14 residues. The germline CDR1 and CDR2 sequences are KGHDR and SFDVKD. Between the trimmed V and J ends, which lost 5 bases and 4 bases, there was a span of 13 bases. In DNA, the CDR3 is TGTGCCACCAGTGCTCCGGAAGGGTTAGAGACCCAGTACTTC. Its translation: CATSAPEGLETQYF.